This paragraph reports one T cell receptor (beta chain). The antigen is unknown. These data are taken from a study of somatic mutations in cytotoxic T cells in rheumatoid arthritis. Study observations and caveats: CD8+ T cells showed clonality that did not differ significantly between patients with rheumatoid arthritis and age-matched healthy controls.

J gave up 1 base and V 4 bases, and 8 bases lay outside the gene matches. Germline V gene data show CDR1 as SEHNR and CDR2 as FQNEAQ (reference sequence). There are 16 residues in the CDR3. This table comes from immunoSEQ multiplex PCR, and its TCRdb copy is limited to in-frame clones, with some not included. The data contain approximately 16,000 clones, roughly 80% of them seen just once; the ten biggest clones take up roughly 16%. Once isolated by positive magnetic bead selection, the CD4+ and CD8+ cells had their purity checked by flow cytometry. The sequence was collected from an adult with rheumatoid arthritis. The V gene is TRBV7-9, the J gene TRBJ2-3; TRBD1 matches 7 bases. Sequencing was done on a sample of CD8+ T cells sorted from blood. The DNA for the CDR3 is TGTGCCAGCAGCTCCTGGACAGGTTCTCGCACAGATACGCAGTATTTT. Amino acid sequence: CASSSWTGSRTDTQYF.